Listed below are T cell receptor beta chains from one sample, sequenced in a study of glioma-infiltrating T cells after dendritic cell vaccination. Sequencing used immunoSEQ multiplex PCR; TCRdb keeps in-frame clones, though not all of them. The repertoire holds 110,000 or so clones, with roughly 90% as singletons. The specimen was blood, collected after dendritic cell vaccination. The source is a human donor with glioblastoma. Both conserved end residues are part of each CDR3. A D gene is named only where the DNA matches it firmly. Some rows have no size entry. The others give once, few or many, or a class for an expanded clone.

TRBJ1-2 | - | TRBV27 | few | TGTGCCAGCAGGGTCGGCGGGACCAACTATGGCTACACCTTC | CASRVGGTNYGYTF
TRBJ2-1 | TRBD2 | TRBV6-1 | - | TGTGCCAGCAGCACTAGCGGGACGGGGGAGCAGTTCTTC | CASSTSGTGEQFF
TRBJ2-3 | TRBD1 | TRBV6-6 | - | TGTGCCAGCAGAAGACAGGGGGCTGGCACAGATACGCAGTATTTT | CASRRQGAGTDTQYF
TRBJ1-2 | - | TRBV6-5 | once | TGTGCCAGCAGTTACGACACCAACTATGGCTACACCTTC | CASSYDTNYGYTF
TRBJ2-5 | - | TRBV7-3 | once | TGTGCCAGCAGCCCCACAAACCAAGAGACCCAGTACTTC | CASSPTNQETQYF
TRBJ2-7 | - | TRBV6-6 | - | TGTGCCAGCAGTTACTCAAGGAGCGGCTACGAGCAGTACTTC | CASSYSRSGYEQYF
TRBJ1-3 | TRBD1 | TRBV4-1 | - | TGCGCCAGCAGCCCGACAGGGGGCGCCTCTGGAAACACCATATATTTT | CASSPTGGASGNTIYF
TRBJ2-3 | - | TRBV29-1 | - | TGCAGCGTTGAATCGGAGGGGGCGACAGATACGCAGTATTTT | CSVESEGATDTQYF
TRBJ2-1 | TRBD2 | TRBV5-1 | - | TGCGCCAGCAGCTTCGCTAGCGGCAACTACAATGAGCAGTTCTTC | CASSFASGNYNEQFF
TRBJ1-1 | - | TRBV5-1 | - | TGCGCCAGCAGCTTGATTCCGGGGGAGTGGACTGAAGCTTTCTTT | CASSLIPGEWTEAFF
TRBJ2-1 | - | TRBV11-1 | - | TGTGCCAGCACCCAGGGGAGCGGAGACCCATCCTACAATGAGCAGTTCTTC | CASTQGSGDPSYNEQFF
TRBJ1-1 | - | TRBV7-9 | - | TGTGCCAGCAGCATTGGAACAGGGTCGAACACTGAAGCTTTCTTT | CASSIGTGSNTEAFF
TRBJ2-1 | - | TRBV5-4 | - | TGTGCCAGCAGGGCGACAGAGACCCACAATGAGCAGTTCTTC | CASRATETHNEQFF
TRBJ2-3 | - | TRBV10-3 | - | TGTGCCACTTTGGCGGGGAGTGGCACAGATACGCAGTATTTT | CATLAGSGTDTQYF
TRBJ2-5 | - | TRBV2 | - | TGTGCCAGCAGTGTAAGGCGGGAGACCCAGTACTTC | CASSVRRETQYF
TRBJ1-6 | - | TRBV6-5 | - | TGTGCCAGCAGTTACTCGAGGCAGGGGACTTCACCCCTCCACTTT | CASSYSRQGTSPLHF
TRBJ1-4 | TRBD1 | TRBV28 | - | TGTGCCAGCAGTTTAATACAGGGGGCAGCTAATGAAAAACTGTTTTTT | CASSLIQGAANEKLFF
TRBJ2-5 | TRBD1 | TRBV5-1 | - | TGCGCCAGCAGCCCAGGGACAGACCTGGAGACCCAGTACTTC | CASSPGTDLETQYF
TRBJ1-1 | - | TRBV6-1 | once | TGTGCCAGCAGCCTGGAGGCGAACACTGAAGCTTTCTTT | CASSLEANTEAFF
TRBJ2-7 | TRBD2 | TRBV5-6 | - | TGTGCCAGCAGCATAGCCGGGACTAGCGGGCTCTACGAGCAGTACTTC | CASSIAGTSGLYEQYF
TRBJ2-1 | - | TRBV5-1 | - | TGCGCCAGCAGCCCTATTGAGAGCCCCGAGCAGTTCTTC | CASSPIESPEQFF
TRBJ1-6 | - | TRBV5-1 | few | TGCGCCAGCAGCTTCACATTCGGGAGTTCACCCCTCCACTTT | CASSFTFGSSPLHF
TRBJ2-1 | TRBD1 | TRBV7-6 | - | TGTGCCAGCAGCTTTTATTCGGGACAGGATTACAATGAGCAGTTCTTC | CASSFYSGQDYNEQFF
TRBJ1-1 | - | TRBV5-1 | - | TGCGCCAGCAGCTTTCGAACAGGGAACACTGAAGCTTTCTTT | CASSFRTGNTEAFF
TRBJ1-1 | - | TRBV6-5 | - | TGTGCCAGCATCAAACGGGGAATGGGTACTGAAGCTTTCTTT | CASIKRGMGTEAFF
TRBJ1-4 | - | TRBV25-1 | - | TGTGCCAGCAGTGAATATAAGGGAGGAAGTGGTGGGGAAAAACTGTTTTTT | CASSEYKGGSGGEKLFF
TRBJ2-7 | TRBD2 | TRBV7-6 | - | TGTGCCAGCAGCTTAATGGCGGGGGGGCCCTACGAGCAGTACTTC | CASSLMAGGPYEQYF
TRBJ1-5 | - | TRBV27 | - | TGTGCCAGCAGTTTAAGGGGCCCAGGATACAATCAGCCCCAGCATTTT | CASSLRGPGYNQPQHF
TRBJ1-2 | - | TRBV5-1 | - | TGCGCCAGCAGCACCGATCAGGGTATTTATGGCTACACCTTC | CASSTDQGIYGYTF
TRBJ2-3 | TRBD1 | TRBV6-6 | - | TGTGCCAGCAGAGACAGGGGCTGGGCAGATACGCAGTATTTT | CASRDRGWADTQYF
TRBJ1-1 | - | TRBV2 | - | TGTGCCAGCAGTATCGGGGGGCTAGAAACTGAAGCTTTCTTT | CASSIGGLETEAFF
TRBJ2-3 | - | TRBV7-3 | - | TGTGCCAGCAGCTTAGGGCTAGCACGGGATACGCAGTATTTT | CASSLGLARDTQYF
TRBJ1-5 | - | TRBV6-1 | once | TGTGCCAGCAGTGTGACAGGTCAAGGTGTCAATCAGCCCCAGCATTTT | CASSVTGQGVNQPQHF
TRBJ2-2 | - | TRBV5-1 | - | TGCGCCAGCAGCTTGCAAGAGGGCACCGGGGAGCTGTTTTTT | CASSLQEGTGELFF
TRBJ2-1 | TRBD2 | TRBV10-1 | - | TGCGCCAGCAGTGATCGGCGGACTAGCATTAATGAGCAGTTCTTC | CASSDRRTSINEQFF
TRBJ1-1 | - | TRBV6-1 | - | TGTGCCAGCAAGTCTGGTTTAGCTGAAGCTTTCTTT | CASKSGLAEAFF
TRBJ2-1 | TRBD2 | TRBV5-1 | few | TGCGCCAGCAGCTTGGGATTTTTAGCGGGAGCGAACAATGAGCAGTTCTTC | CASSLGFLAGANNEQFF
TRBJ1-1 | - | TRBV10-2 | - | TGCGCCAGCAGTGAGACCCTTCTACGTTCTGGAGGGACTGAAGCTTTCTTT | CASSETLLRSGGTEAFF
TRBJ2-3 | TRBD2 | TRBV6-1 | - | TGTGCCAGCAGTGAAGCACTAGCGGGATACACAGATACGCAGTATTTT | CASSEALAGYTDTQYF
TRBJ2-7 | TRBD2 | TRBV5-1 | - | TGCGCCAGCAGCTTGAATAGCGGGGGGCCTTCCGGCGAGCAGTACTTC | CASSLNSGGPSGEQYF
TRBJ2-2 | - | TRBV7-8 | - | TGTGCCAGCAGCTTAGGGACGGCGGGCACCGGGGAGCTGTTTTTT | CASSLGTAGTGELFF
TRBJ2-2 | TRBD2 | TRBV11-3 | - | TGTGCCAGCAGGAAGCGGGATTCGGGCACCGGGGAGCTGTTTTTT | CASRKRDSGTGELFF
TRBJ2-1 | TRBD2 | TRBV6-5 | - | TGTGCCAGCAGGGAGGGGACTAGCGGTTACAATGAGCAGTTCTTC | CASREGTSGYNEQFF
TRBJ1-1 | TRBD1 | TRBV4-1 | - | TGCGCCAGCAGCCAAAGCGGCGGGACAGGGTCGGACACTGAAGCTTTCTTT | CASSQSGGTGSDTEAFF
TRBJ1-1 | - | TRBV11-3 | - | TGTGCCAGCAGCTTAGGGGGAGGTGCTAGTGAAGCTTTCTTT | CASSLGGGASEAFF
TRBJ1-2 | - | TRBV13 | - | TGTGCCAGCAGCTTAAGGGAACAGGTCCTTAACTATGGCTACACCTTC | CASSLREQVLNYGYTF
TRBJ1-3 | - | TRBV30 | - | TGTGCCTGGAGTATCCCAGGGAACTCTGGAAACACCATATATTTT | CAWSIPGNSGNTIYF
TRBJ2-5 | TRBD2 | TRBV19 | - | TGTGCCAGTAGTTCGCAGACTAGCGGGAGTACTGAGACCCAGTACTTC | CASSSQTSGSTETQYF